Below, 8 T cell receptor beta chains from the same sample are listed, as sequenced in a study of blood T cells in healthy people across ages. Through a sample-barcoded 5' primer and a J-beta primer mix, a second PCR was run for roughly 7 to 11 cycles. TCRdb re-called the 5' RACE reads through MiXCR, storing one row per CDR3 protein. The data show about 1.4 million distinct CDR3 sequences, around 59% seen once. Sequenced material: blood. Source of these receptors: a young man in good health.

The sample holds many counts of this clonotype. The chain employs TRBV20-1 and TRBJ2-3, with 11 nucleotides matching TRBD2. V shed 0 bases, J shed 2 bases, and the junction held 7 bases outside the gene matches. The CDR3 covers 17 residues. Germline V CDR1 and CDR2: DFQATT, SNEGSKA (reference sequence). The CDR3 region is CSAREVSSGGITDTQYF. The CDR3 DNA reads as TGCAGTGCTAGAGAGGTGTCTAGCGGGGGGATCACAGATACGCAGTATTTT.

The rearrangement uses TRBV20-1 and TRBJ1-1; no firm D call. The CDR3 extends over 13 amino acids. The V and J ends lost 2 bases and 4 bases respectively, with 11 bases between them. Germline values: CDR1 DFQATT, CDR2 SNEGSKA (reference sequence). CDR3 nucleotides: TGCAGTGCTAGATATTTTGTGAGCACTGAAGCTTTCTTT. Its translation is CSARYFVSTEAFF.

This clonotype came up many times. J is TRBJ2-3 and V is TRBV7-2, with TRBD1 matching 8 bases. The V gene's germline CDR1 is SGHTA and CDR2 FQGNSA. The CDR3 loop spans 18 amino acids. Trimming removed 5 bases from V and 1 base from J; junction bases left unmatched: 14. CDR3 bases: TGTGCCAGCAGCCAGACCGTCGACAGGGGAGTTGGCACAGATACGCAGTATTTT. Residues: CASSQTVDRGVGTDTQYF.

V gene TRBV15 combines with J gene TRBJ2-5; 7 bases are shared with TRBD2. The J call may be in error: the DNA end matches TRBJ2-7 better. The CDR3 has 14 amino acids. The germline V gene encodes CDR1 LNHNV and CDR2 YYDKDF (reference sequence). CDR3 in amino acids: CATSREETSDEQYF. The CDR3 DNA follows: TGTGCCACCAGCAGAGAGGAAACTAGCGACGAGCAGTACTTC.

This clonotype was seen ten or more times. This rearrangement joins TRBV6-2 or TRBV6-3 to TRBJ2-7; D not resolved. This CDR3 comprises 13 residues. Trimming left V 2 bases short and J 0 bases short, with 5 bases between. Germline loops: CDR1 MNHEY, CDR2 SVGEGT. The CDR3, as DNA: TGTGCCAGCAGTTACGGCAACTCCTACGAGCAGTACTTC. It is translated as CASSYGNSYEQYF.

This CDR3 is CASSQDWETGGPYNEQFF. CDR3 in DNA: TGTGCCAGCAGCCAAGATTGGGAGACAGGGGGCCCTTACAATGAGCAGTTCTTC. The J gene is TRBJ2-1, the V gene TRBV14, with 10 nucleotides matching TRBD1. Germline CDR1 and CDR2: SGHDN and FVKESK. V gave up 0 bases and J gave up 4 bases; unmatched junction bases: 9. CDR3 size: 18 residues.

In its sample, this clonotype was seen a few times. This rearrangement joins TRBV14 to TRBJ1-6; possible D gene TRBD1, 6 bases. Germline V gene data show CDR1 as SGHDN and CDR2 as FVKESK. CDR3 length equals 15 residues. Deletions cut 6 bases from V and 2 bases from J, with 11 bases between. The chain's CDR3 is CASRAGTTYNSPLHF. CDR3 DNA sequence: TGTGCCAGCAGAGCCGGGACAACCTATAATTCACCCCTCCACTTT.

This clonotype appeared a few times. This sequence joins TRBV12-3 or TRBV12-4 and TRBJ1-6, with no clear D. V lost 9 bases and J lost 3, with 15 bases in between. The CDR3 totals 15 residues. In DNA, the CDR3 is TGTGCCAGTAGTCGGAAGCCAAGCTATAATTCACCCCTCCACTTT. Protein sequence: CASSRKPSYNSPLHF.